This entry features one T cell receptor beta chain sequence. The data originate from a study of OX40 agonist ivuxolimab in advanced cancers. Study-level information: Patients treated during dose escalation were battling hepatocellular carcinoma, melanoma, renal cell or head and neck cancer. Those enrolled were approximately 83% male, with a mean age of 60 years and ages from roughly 20 to 85.

Generated by immunoSEQ multiplex PCR, the TCRdb table keeps only in-frame clones and is missing some. Of 60,000 or so clones listed, 86% are singletons. Blood samples were obtained at baseline, cycle 4 day 1, and cycle 7 day 1. CDR1 is MDHEN and CDR2 is SYDVKM in the germline V gene. This CDR3 has 15 amino acids. After removal of 2 bases from V and 5 bases from J, the junction contained 7 bases not matched to a gene. V is TRBV28 and J is TRBJ2-3, with TRBD1 matching 7 bases. Specimen: CD4+ or CD8+ T cells sorted from blood, collected in a trial of the OX40 agonist ivuxolimab. This TCR came from an adult with an advanced solid tumor such as melanoma, head and neck, liver or kidney cancer. The CDR3 spells CASSLNRGLGDTQYF. CDR3 coding DNA: TGTGCCAGCAGTTTAAACAGGGGTTTGGGAGATACGCAGTATTTT.